One sample yielded the 29 T cell receptor beta chains listed below, sequenced in a study of blood T cell repertoires in COVID-19. Measured with immunoSEQ multiplex PCR; TCRdb has only the in-frame clones, and not every one. Of around 430,000 clones in the sample, 87% were seen once. Sequenced input: PBMCs or T cells enriched from blood (not recorded which). Receptor source: a woman aged 50 to 60 who had recovered from COVID-19.

CDR3: CAVGLAGGYTYNEQFF. DNA for the CDR3: TGTGCCGTCGGACTAGCGGGGGGATACACCTACAATGAGCAGTTCTTC. The rearrangement joins TRBV10-3 to TRBJ2-1; TRBD2 matches at 14 bases. After removal of 11 bases from V and 2 bases from J, the junction contained 8 bases not matched to a gene. Looked up from germline, CDR1 is ENHRY and CDR2 is SYGVKD. The CDR3 extends over 16 amino acids.

This clone was seen only a few times. The chain recombines TRBV14 with TRBJ1-1; D might be TRBD1 (5 bases). The CDR3 extends over 14 amino acids. V lost 3 bases to trimming and J lost 1 base, with 9 bases between them. Germline CDR1 SGHDN, CDR2 FVKESK. Written as DNA, the CDR3 is TGTGCCAGCAGCCAGTTCGGGGGGAACACTGAAGCTTTCTTT. This gives the protein CASSQFGGNTEAFF.

The chain links TRBV19 to TRBJ1-1; unclear D gene. The CDR3 sequence is 14 residues long. Germline CDR1 reads LNHDA; CDR2 reads SQIVND (reference sequence). V was shortened by 1 base and J by 2 bases, with 8 bases between the two germline ends. The CDR3 nucleotides are TGTGCCAGTAGTATAGTTGGCAGTAACACTGAAGCTTTCTTT. This encodes CASSIVGSNTEAFF.

This chain links TRBV5-1 with TRBJ1-1, with a tentative D call TRBD1 (5 bases). Trimming cost V 7 bases and J 4 bases, with 17 bases left between them. Germline-derived CDR1 and CDR2 are SGHRS and YFSETQ. The CDR3 sequence is 14 residues long. The CDR3 loop is CASRVTAGGTEAFF. In nucleotides, the CDR3 is TGCGCCAGCCGCGTCACTGCGGGGGGCACTGAAGCTTTCTTT. The variable domain in full, with the rest retrieved from reference TRBV5-1 and TRBJ1-1, is KAGVTQTPRYLIKTRGQQVTLSCSPISGHRSVSWYQQTPGQGLQFLFEYFSETQRNKGNFPGRFSGRQFSNSRSEMNVSTLELGDSALYLCASRVTAGGTEAFFGQGTRLTVV.

This chain uses TRBV10-3 with TRBJ1-2; D is perhaps TRBD1 (6 bases). Germline V gene sequence: CDR1 ENHRY, CDR2 SYGVKD. This CDR3 comprises 14 residues. Trimming shortened V by 3 bases and J by 8 bases, and 16 bases separated the two germline ends. CDR3 protein: CAISDLDRDSGYTF. The CDR3 coding sequence is TGTGCCATCAGTGACCTGGACAGAGACTCGGGCTACACCTTC.

The sample holds one count of this clone. CDR3 sequence reads: CASRRTSGVEQYF. DNA of the CDR3: TGTGCCAGCCGACGGACTAGCGGGGTCGAGCAGTACTTC. The chain links TRBV7-2 to TRBJ2-7; 12 positions agree with TRBD2. CDR1 SGHTA and CDR2 FQGNSA come from the germline V gene. Trimming at V came to 8 bases and at J to 6 bases, leaving 5 bases not matched to a gene. The CDR3 totals 13 residues.

This clone was seen a handful of times. The rearrangement joins TRBV2 to TRBJ1-5; D remains ambiguous. Germline CDR1 reads SNHLY; CDR2 reads FYNNEI. The CDR3 has 14 residues. V was pared by 3 bases and J by 4 bases, with 10 bases between. DNA for the CDR3: TGTGCCAGCAGTGATGTAAGCTTGAATCAGCCCCAGCATTTT. Translation gives CASSDVSLNQPQHF.

The gene calls are TRBV6-5 and TRBJ2-1, with 11 bases that match TRBD2. V lost 2 bases and J lost 4; bases outside the gene matches: 4. This CDR3 region has 16 residues. Germline-derived CDR1 and CDR2 are MNHEY and SVGAGI. CDR3 DNA sequence: TGTGCCAGCAGTTACCAACTAGCGGGGGAATACAATGAGCAGTTCTTC. This encodes CASSYQLAGEYNEQFF.

The chain employs TRBV9 and TRBJ2-3; D perhaps matches TRBD2 (7 bases). Germline CDR1 SGDLS, CDR2 YYNGEE. There are 15 residues in the CDR3. V dropped 3 bases and J dropped 5 bases, with 16 bases sitting between them. CDR3 coding DNA: TGTGCCAGCAGCGCCGCCGGGGGGCAGGGAGATACGCAGTATTTT. As protein: CASSAAGGQGDTQYF.

The rearrangement joins TRBV11-3 to TRBJ2-1; D not resolved. The ends were cut back, 5 bases at V and 0 bases at J, with 11 bases in the middle. The germline CDR1 and CDR2 sequences are SGHNT and YENEEA. The CDR3 length is 15 residues. The CDR3: CASSPTVSSYNEQFF. DNA for the CDR3: TGTGCCAGCAGCCCCACGGTTAGCTCCTACAATGAGCAGTTCTTC.

This clone came up once. The chain employs TRBV12-3 or TRBV12-4 and TRBJ1-2; the D gene is possibly TRBD1 (6 bases). The germline V and J ends were trimmed by 1 base and 10 bases, with 10 bases remaining between them. The CDR3 loop spans 12 amino acids. The CDR3 sequence: CASSLGAGAYTF. As DNA, the CDR3 is TGTGCCAGCAGTTTAGGGGCAGGGGCCTACACCTTC.

The chain couples TRBV5-5 to TRBJ1-2; 7 nucleotides align to TRBD1. This CDR3 has 17 amino acids. V lost 1 base and J lost 6; bases outside the gene matches: 15. The germline gives CDR1 SGHKS, CDR2 YYEKEE (reference sequence). This CDR3 is CASSLRAEGAQDHGYTF. The CDR3 bases are TGTGCCAGCAGCTTGAGGGCTGAGGGGGCTCAAGATCATGGCTACACCTTC. The full variable domain, completed using reference TRBV5-5 and TRBJ1-2, is DAGVTQSPTHLIKTRGQQVTLRCSPISGHKSVSWYQQVLGQGPQFIFQYYEKEERGRGNFPDRFSARQFPNYSSELNVNALLLGDSALYLCASSLRAEGAQDHGYTFGSGTRLTVV.

Details on this clone: At one end, the junction sequence differs from germline, possibly due to a read error. The sample has other DNA sequences that encode this CDR3 too. The chain employs TRBV2 and TRBJ1-6; 10 positions agree with TRBD1. CDR3 size: 15 residues. The germline V gene has CDR1 SNHLY and CDR2 FYNNEI. The CDR3 region has the DNA TGTGCCAGCAGCGAAGACAGGGGGCTAAATTCACCCCTCCACTTT. Translating it yields CASSEDRGLNSPLHF.

This clone was counted a single time. J is TRBJ2-3 and V is TRBV25-1, with D perhaps matching TRBD1 (6 bases). CDR3 length: 15 residues. Trimming pared 4 bases from V and 3 bases from J, leaving 14 bases between. Germline V gene data show CDR1 as MGHDK and CDR2 as SYGVNS. The CDR3 nucleotides are TGTGCCAGCAGTGGCTCCGGGACAAAAACAGATACGCAGTATTTT. Protein: CASSGSGTKTDTQYF.

J is TRBJ1-2 and V is TRBV6-5; 8 nucleotides line up with TRBD1. With 7 bases clipped from V and 7 bases from J, the junction kept 5 bases outside the gene matches. Germline CDR1 MNHEY, CDR2 SVGAGI. This CDR3 comprises 12 residues. The CDR3 nucleotides are TGTGCCAGCACTCAGGGGGCGGCTGGCTACACCTTC. Its protein product is CASTQGAAGYTF.

The rearrangement uses TRBV30 and TRBJ2-2; 7 nucleotides agree with TRBD1. The V and J ends lost 3 bases and 7 bases, in that order; junction bases with no gene match: 8. There are 14 residues in the CDR3. The germline CDR1 and CDR2 sequences are GTSNPN and SVGIG (reference sequence). CDR3 protein: CAWRLKGAHGELFF. In DNA form, the CDR3 reads TGTGCCTGGAGGCTCAAGGGGGCTCACGGGGAGCTGTTTTTT.

The chain employs TRBV28 and TRBJ2-2; 8 positions agree with TRBD2. From germline, CDR1 is MDHEN and CDR2 SYDVKM. CDR3 length equals 16 residues. The V gene end was trimmed by 5 bases and the J gene end by 3 bases; junction bases not matched to a gene: 8. CDR3: CASSPWRGVDTGELFF. The CDR3 coding sequence is TGTGCCAGCAGTCCCTGGCGGGGGGTCGACACCGGGGAGCTGTTTTTT.

J is TRBJ2-3 and V is TRBV19; 9 bases are shared with TRBD1. J gave up 0 bases and V 6 bases, and 7 bases lay outside the gene matches. The germline CDR1 and CDR2 sequences are LNHDA and SQIVND (reference sequence). CDR3 length: 16 residues. CDR3 loop: CASRNRGRMSTDTQYF. The DNA of the CDR3 is TGTGCCAGTAGGAACAGGGGGCGGATGAGCACAGATACGCAGTATTTT.

The chain links TRBV5-6 to TRBJ2-1, with a weak D call TRBD1 (6 bases). The V gene's germline CDR1 is SGHDT and CDR2 YYEEEE. V shed 3 bases and J shed 3 bases, with 10 bases lying between them. The length of the CDR3 is 14 residues. CDR3 in amino acids: CASSSIQGYNEQFF. The DNA for the CDR3 is TGTGCCAGCAGCTCTATACAGGGCTACAATGAGCAGTTCTTC.

This rearrangement joins TRBV19 to TRBJ1-2, with D possibly being TRBD1 (6 bases). Germline loops: CDR1 LNHDA, CDR2 SQIVND (reference sequence). The CDR3 has 12 amino acids. V shed 6 bases and J shed 3 bases, with 8 bases lying between them. CDR3 sequence (DNA): TGTGCCAGTAGGACAGGCGACTATGGCTACACCTTC. Translation: CASRTGDYGYTF.

The J gene is TRBJ1-5, the V gene TRBV28; maybe TRBD1 (5 bases). Germline CDR1 reads MDHEN; CDR2 reads SYDVKM. CDR3 length: 13 amino acids. This CDR3 reads CASGPGSNQPQHF. Here the CDR3 DNA reads TGTGCGAGCGGGCCAGGGTCCAATCAGCCCCAGCATTTT.

The chain uses TRBV9 and TRBJ1-6; tentatively, D is TRBD1 (6 bases). This CDR3 has 14 residues. In germline, CDR1 is SGDLS, CDR2 YYNGEE. Trimming shortened V by 3 bases and J by 5 bases, and 9 bases separated the two germline ends. CDR3 nucleotides: TGTGCCAGCAGCGCGGACAGTAATAATTCACCCCTCCACTTT. This codes for CASSADSNNSPLHF.

This chain connects TRBV12-5 to TRBJ1-2, with 7 bases aligning to TRBD1. CDR3 length: 15 residues. The V gene's germline CDR1 is LGHNT and CDR2 FRNRAP. The V gene end was trimmed by 6 bases and the J gene end by 8 bases; junction bases not matched to a gene: 15. CDR3 bases: TGTGCTAGTGGCGCCGGGACAGCCGGGCCCGGAGGCTACACCTTC. Protein product: CASGAGTAGPGGYTF.

The J gene is TRBJ1-2, the V gene TRBV4-1; TRBD1 is a possible D gene (6 bases). V lost 5 bases and J lost 2, with 9 bases in between. CDR1 is MGHRA and CDR2 is YSYEKL in the germline V gene. CDR3 size: 13 residues. The CDR3 coding sequence is TGCGCCAGCAGCGGACAGAGCAACTATGGCTACACCTTC. Protein: CASSGQSNYGYTF.

J is TRBJ2-1 and V is TRBV19, with 9 bases that match TRBD2. This CDR3 has 16 amino acids. Unmatched junction bases numbered 9, after V lost 1 base and J lost 8 bases. CDR1 and CDR2 from the germline V gene are LNHDA and SQIVND (reference sequence). This CDR3 reads CASSIVGGGAFYEQFF. The DNA for the CDR3 is TGTGCCAGTAGTATAGTTGGCGGGGGGGCGTTCTATGAGCAGTTCTTC.

The chain joins TRBV3-1 (or the pseudogene TRBV3-2) to TRBJ1-4; no reliable D call. V was shortened by 4 bases and J by 7 bases, with 13 bases between the two germline ends. This CDR3 spans 14 amino acids. The germline CDR1 and CDR2 sequences are LGHDT and YNNKEL (reference sequence). DNA of the CDR3: TGTGCCAGCAGCCCCGAGGGCGGGTCTGAAAAACTGTTTTTT. This gives the protein CASSPEGGSEKLFF.

The genes are TRBV3-1 (or the pseudogene TRBV3-2) and TRBJ2-7; 9 bases are shared with TRBD1. The CDR3 runs 16 residues. Germline V gives CDR1 LGHDT, CDR2 YNNKEL (reference sequence). Trimming took 4 bases from V and 5 from J; bases not matched to a gene: 12. CDR3 bases: TGTGCCAGCAGCCTTCATAGTACAGGGGGCGGGGACGAGCAGTACTTC. Translating it yields CASSLHSTGGGDEQYF.

The rearrangement uses TRBV5-1 and TRBJ1-4; D perhaps matches TRBD1 (6 bases). The germline V gene has CDR1 SGHRS and CDR2 YFSETQ. CDR3 size: 14 residues. Trimming shortened V by 4 bases and J by 4 bases, and 11 bases separated the two germline ends. The CDR3 protein is CASSMDSFNEKLFF. The CDR3 DNA reads as TGCGCCAGCAGCATGGACAGCTTTAATGAAAAACTGTTTTTT.

The V call is TRBV27, the J call TRBJ2-1; 14 nucleotides line up with TRBD2. CDR1 MNHEY and CDR2 SMNVEV come from the germline V gene (reference sequence). V was pared by 5 bases and J by 1 base, with 4 bases of the junction left unmatched. The CDR3 is made up of 17 amino acids. DNA of the CDR3: TGTGCCAGCAGTGGACTAGCGGGGGGCGGGTCCTACAATGAGCAGTTCTTC. Amino acids: CASSGLAGGGSYNEQFF.